The 24 T cell receptor beta chains below come from one sample, sequenced in a study of HIV-infected children after antiretroviral therapy interruption. Unique molecular identifiers were included in an RNA-based 3' RACE TCR library. TCRdb ran MiXCR on the 3' RACE reads and lists one entry per CDR3 protein. The data show 30,000 to 40,000 distinct CDR3 sequences, about 7% seen once. The sample's treatment: PENTA 11 planned treatment interruption arm or continuous ART arm. The sequenced sample was CD45RA+ CD4+ T cells from PBMCs, pooled from several time points, obtained from a donor given antiretroviral therapy, either interrupted or continuous. Subset defined: naive CD4+ CD45RA+ CD45RO- T cells. These receptors all come from a pool of human donors with HIV.

This clonotype is medium-sized. The junction departs from the called germline gene at one end, perhaps through a read error. The chain links TRBV23-1 to TRBJ2-1, with a weak D call TRBD2 (5 bases). TRBV23-1 is reported as an ORF; its role is uncertain. This CDR3 has 8 amino acids. The chain's CDR3 is CASSQDYF. CDR3 in DNA: TGTGCCAGCAGTCAAGACTACTTC.

This clonotype was recorded many times. The chain recombines TRBV30 with TRBJ1-2; D is ambiguous. The CDR3 contains 11 residues. Germline CDR1 and CDR2: GTSNPN and SVGIG (reference sequence). Deletions cut 2 bases from V and 10 bases from J, with 11 bases between. This chain's CDR3 is CAWSPYSDYTF. DNA of the CDR3: TGTGCCTGGAGTCCTTACTCCGACTACACCTTC.

This clonotype was recorded a few times. The chain joins TRBV12-5 to TRBJ1-5; TRBD1 might be the D (6 bases). The V gene's germline CDR1 is LGHNT and CDR2 FRNRAP. With 1 base removed from V and 7 bases from J, the gap between germline ends came to 11 bases. The CDR3 extends over 14 amino acids. The CDR3 nucleotides read TGTGCTAGTGGTTTGGACAGGGCGCGACAGCCCCAGCATTTT. This translates into CASGLDRARQPQHF.

This clonotype was seen ten or more times. The J gene is TRBJ2-3, the V gene TRBV7-2; 9 bases fit TRBD2. Losses at the gene ends were 1 base for V and 1 base for J; bases not matched to a gene: 6. CDR1 is SGHTA, CDR2 FQGNSA, per germline. The CDR3 contains 17 residues. The CDR3 sequence is CASSLVSGGYRTDTQYF. The CDR3 DNA reads as TGTGCCAGCAGCTTAGTTAGCGGGGGTTATCGCACAGATACGCAGTATTTT.

This clonotype was seen repeatedly, ten times or more. V gene TRBV7-2 combines with J gene TRBJ2-2, with 8 bases lining up with TRBD2. CDR1 is SGHTA, CDR2 FQGNSA, per germline. With V trimmed by 6 bases and J by 0 bases, 3 bases remained unmatched. The CDR3 is 15 amino acids. Written as DNA, the CDR3 is TGTGCCAGCAGAAACGGGGGGGCGAACACCGGGGAGCTGTTTTTT. This gives the protein CASRNGGANTGELFF.

Ten or more counts support this clonotype. V usage is TRBV5-5 and J usage is TRBJ2-5; perhaps TRBD1 as D (6 bases). Looked up from germline, CDR1 is SGHKS and CDR2 is YYEKEE (reference sequence). Deletions cut 5 bases from V and 4 bases from J, with 12 bases between. The CDR3 sequence is 13 residues long. The CDR3 region is CASRMTGGETQYF. Written as DNA, the CDR3 is TGTGCCAGCAGGATGACAGGAGGAGAGACCCAGTACTTC. Complete variable domain (other parts from reference TRBV5-5 and TRBJ2-5): DAGVTQSPTHLIKTRGQQVTLRCSPISGHKSVSWYQQVLGQGPQFIFQYYEKEERGRGNFPDRFSARQFPNYSSELNVNALLLGDSALYLCASRMTGGETQYFGPGTRLLVL.

This clonotype was seen many times. The chain carries TRBV3-1 and TRBJ1-1; no clear D. This CDR3 has 12 amino acids. The germline V and J ends were trimmed by 2 bases and 8 bases, with 9 bases remaining between them. Germline V gene data show CDR1 as LGHDT and CDR2 as YNNKEL (reference sequence). CDR3 residues: CASSQQDTEAFF. DNA for the CDR3: TGTGCCAGCAGCCAACAGGATACCGAAGCTTTCTTT.

By its share, this clonotype is medium-sized. The chain employs TRBV20-1 and TRBJ2-1, with D perhaps TRBD2 (6 bases). The V and J ends lost 3 bases and 0 bases respectively, with 12 bases between them. The germline V gene has CDR1 DFQATT and CDR2 SNEGSKA (reference sequence). The CDR3 consists of 15 residues. The CDR3 DNA follows: TGCAGTGCTAGTAGGGCGGGAAGCTCCTACAATGAGCAGTTCTTC. The encoded protein is CSASRAGSSYNEQFF.

The chain employs TRBV6-6 and TRBJ2-1; tentative D call: TRBD1 (5 bases). The CDR3 has 13 residues. The V gene's germline CDR1 is MNHNY and CDR2 SVGAGI (reference sequence). The V end lost 7 bases, the J end lost 6 bases, and 13 bases lay between the germline ends. CDR3 nucleotide sequence: TGTGCCAGCAAACTCATAAGGGGCAATGAGCAGTTCTTC. This translates into CASKLIRGNEQFF.

In this sample, this clonotype turned up a few times. The chain employs TRBV6-6 and TRBJ1-1, with no clear D. The ends were cut back, 4 bases at V and 5 bases at J, with 23 bases in the middle. Germline loops: CDR1 MNHNY, CDR2 SVGAGI (reference sequence). CDR3 length: 17 residues. The CDR3 DNA reads as TGTGCCAGCAGTTCCCTTCCGAAATCCCCGAGGGAAACTGAAGCTTTCTTT. Its translation is CASSSLPKSPRETEAFF.

The table lists this clonotype with many counts. The V gene is TRBV20-1, the J gene TRBJ1-6, with 7 bases matching TRBD1. This CDR3 region has 15 residues. Germline V lookup: CDR1 DFQATT, CDR2 SNEGSKA (reference sequence). V lost 0 bases, J lost 14 bases, and 13 bases stayed unmatched. CDR3 nucleotides: TGCAGTGCTAGAGAAAGGGAGACAGGGATAAACGCCCTCCACTTT. Translating gives CSARERETGINALHF.

The table lists this clonotype with many counts. J is TRBJ1-2 and V is TRBV29-1; the D gene is possibly TRBD1 (6 bases). V lost 7 bases and J lost 8, with 17 bases in between. Germline V CDR1 and CDR2: SQVTM, ANQGSEA. The CDR3 runs to 12 residues. The CDR3 coding sequence is TGCAGCGCCCAGTGGGGGGCTGGCGGCTACACCTTC. Its translation is CSAQWGAGGYTF.

This clonotype was seen at least ten times. V gene TRBV7-9 combines with J gene TRBJ2-7, with 9 bases that match TRBD2. The V segment lost 0 bases and the J segment 7 bases; nucleotides outside the gene matches: 4. Germline lookup yields CDR1 SEHNR and CDR2 FQNEAQ (reference sequence). The CDR3 runs 14 residues. The CDR3 spells CASSLAAGGQEQYF. CDR3 sequence (DNA): TGTGCCAGCAGCTTAGCTGCGGGAGGGCAAGAGCAGTACTTC. Filled out from reference TRBV7-9 and TRBJ2-7, the complete variable domain reads DTGVSQNPRHKITKRGQNVTFRCDPISEHNRLYWYRQTLGQGPEFLTYFQNEAQLEKSRLLSDRFSAERPKGSFSTLEIQRTEQGDSAMYLCASSLAAGGQEQYFGPGTRLTVT.

This clonotype was observed at least ten times. V and J are TRBV5-6 and TRBJ1-5; D call uncertain. CDR3 length: 17 residues. V lost 0 bases, J lost 3 bases, and 16 bases lay in between. In germline, CDR1 is SGHDT, CDR2 YYEEEE. The CDR3 loop reads CASSLGAAPQLNQPQHF. CDR3 bases: TGTGCCAGCAGCTTGGGAGCAGCTCCTCAACTCAATCAGCCCCAGCATTTT.

This clonotype is classed as medium-sized. The chain couples TRBV4-2 to TRBJ2-7; D is possibly TRBD2 (7 bases). CDR3 length: 14 residues. The V gene's germline CDR1 is LGHNA and CDR2 YNFKEQ. V lost 0 bases and J lost 10, with 16 bases in between. CDR3 loop: CASSQDWGGYEQYF. In DNA, the CDR3 is TGTGCCAGCAGCCAAGACTGGGGGGGCTATGAACAGTACTTC.

This clonotype was recorded many times. This sequence joins TRBV9 and TRBJ1-3; no firm D call. The CDR3 is 16 amino acids. V lost 6 bases, J lost 2 bases, and 18 bases lay in between. Germline CDR1 and CDR2: SGDLS and YYNGEE. This chain's CDR3 is CASTVPVARPGNTIYF. The CDR3 DNA reads TGTGCCAGCACGGTCCCGGTAGCGAGGCCTGGAAACACCATATATTTT.

This clonotype was seen many times. The chain uses TRBV5-1 and TRBJ2-5, with TRBD2 as a possible D gene (5 bases). The germline V and J ends were trimmed by 6 bases and 7 bases, with 13 bases remaining between them. The germline CDR1 and CDR2 sequences are SGHRS and YFSETQ. The CDR3 runs to 12 residues. The CDR3 DNA reads as TGCGCCAGCAACCGGGGAGAGGGGACCCAGTACTTC. Protein product: CASNRGEGTQYF. The complete variable domain, with remaining parts taken from reference TRBV5-1 and TRBJ2-5, reads KAGVTQTPRYLIKTRGQQVTLSCSPISGHRSVSWYQQTPGQGLQFLFEYFSETQRNKGNFPGRFSGRQFSNSRSEMNVSTLELGDSALYLCASNRGEGTQYFGPGTRLLVL.

The V and J genes are TRBV29-1 and TRBJ2-3; TRBD2 might be the D (6 bases). V gave up 4 bases and J gave up 3 bases, with 20 bases separating them. The germline V gene encodes CDR1 SQVTM and CDR2 ANQGSEA. The CDR3 covers 16 residues. The CDR3 sequence is CSVVKGRAGRTDTQYF. CDR3 nucleotides: TGCAGCGTTGTCAAGGGCAGGGCGGGGAGGACAGATACGCAGTATTTT.

The chain has TRBV14 and TRBJ1-2; 7 bases line up with TRBD1. The CDR3 is 14 residues long. Germline trimming cut 4 bases from V and 6 bases from J; bases unmatched to any gene: 8. Germline V CDR1 and CDR2: SGHDN, FVKESK. Written as DNA, the CDR3 is TGTGCCAGCAGCCTTCAGGGGGTTTTCGATGGCTACACCTTC. This codes for CASSLQGVFDGYTF.

This clonotype was counted only a few times. The chain joins TRBV29-1 to TRBJ1-2; D unclear. Trimming shortened V by 4 bases and J by 0 bases, and 15 bases separated the two germline ends. CDR1 SQVTM and CDR2 ANQGSEA come from the germline V gene. The CDR3 consists of 15 residues. The CDR3 DNA reads as TGCAGCGTTGTTCCACGAGCCGCGGCTAACTATGGCTACACCTTC. It codes for CSVVPRAAANYGYTF.

This clonotype was detected a few times. The V gene is TRBV29-1, the J gene TRBJ2-3, with D perhaps matching TRBD1 or TRBD2 (6 bases each). CDR1 and CDR2 from the germline V gene are SQVTM and ANQGSEA. V lost 2 bases and J 1 base, leaving 25 bases between the germline ends. The CDR3 is 19 amino acids. CDR3 in DNA: TGCAGCGTTGAAAAAGGGGGGCCCACGGGCTGGGGTGGCACAGATACGCAGTATTTT. Translating gives CSVEKGGPTGWGGTDTQYF.

This clonotype was recorded at least ten times. V and J are TRBV7-2 and TRBJ2-7; no reliable D call. From germline, CDR1 is SGHTA and CDR2 FQGNSA. V lost 3 bases to trimming and J lost 2 bases, with 14 bases between them. The CDR3 has 15 residues. The CDR3 sequence is CASSFDGVPTYEQYF. For the CDR3, the DNA is TGTGCCAGCAGCTTCGATGGAGTCCCGACCTACGAGCAGTACTTC.

This clonotype was counted ten times or more. The J gene is TRBJ2-7, the V gene TRBV5-4; TRBD2 aligns across 16 bases. Trimming took 4 bases from V and 5 from J; bases not matched to a gene: 6. Germline V gene sequence: CDR1 SGHNT, CDR2 YYREEE (reference sequence). There are 16 residues in the CDR3. The CDR3 reads CASSGGLAGGFDEQYF. For the CDR3, the DNA is TGTGCCAGCAGCGGGGGACTAGCGGGAGGGTTCGACGAGCAGTACTTC.

This clonotype was counted at least ten times. V and J are TRBV5-1 and TRBJ1-1; 7 positions agree with TRBD1. Germline loops: CDR1 SGHRS, CDR2 YFSETQ. The junction had 7 bases not matched to a gene; V was cut back by 4 bases and J by 1 base. CDR3 length: 15 residues. The CDR3 DNA follows: TGCGCCAGCAGCGGAAGGGACAGCGCGAACACTGAAGCTTTCTTT. It is translated as CASSGRDSANTEAFF.